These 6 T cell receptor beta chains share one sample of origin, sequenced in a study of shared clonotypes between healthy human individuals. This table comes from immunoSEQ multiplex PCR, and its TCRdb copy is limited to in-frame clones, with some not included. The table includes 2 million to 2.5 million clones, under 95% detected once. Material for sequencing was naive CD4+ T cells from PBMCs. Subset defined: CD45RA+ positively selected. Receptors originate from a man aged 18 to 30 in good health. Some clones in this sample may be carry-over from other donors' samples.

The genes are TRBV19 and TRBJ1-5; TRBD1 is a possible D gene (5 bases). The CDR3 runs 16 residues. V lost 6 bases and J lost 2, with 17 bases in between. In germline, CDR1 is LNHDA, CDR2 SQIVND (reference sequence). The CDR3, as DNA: TGTGCCAGTAGCGGGGACGGGCCACGGGGCAATCAGCCCCAGCATTTT. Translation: CASSGDGPRGNQPQHF.

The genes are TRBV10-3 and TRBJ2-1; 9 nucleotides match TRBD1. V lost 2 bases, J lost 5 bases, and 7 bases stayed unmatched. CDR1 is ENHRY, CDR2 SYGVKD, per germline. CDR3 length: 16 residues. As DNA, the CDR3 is TGTGCCATCAGTGAGCTTAACACAGGGGGCCACAATGAGCAGTTCTTC. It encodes CAISELNTGGHNEQFF.

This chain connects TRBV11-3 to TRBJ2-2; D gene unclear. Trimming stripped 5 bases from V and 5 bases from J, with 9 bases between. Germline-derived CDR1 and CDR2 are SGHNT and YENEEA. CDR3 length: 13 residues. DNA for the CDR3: TGTGCCAGCAGCCCGAGTGTAACCGGGGAGCTGTTTTTT. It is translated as CASSPSVTGELFF.

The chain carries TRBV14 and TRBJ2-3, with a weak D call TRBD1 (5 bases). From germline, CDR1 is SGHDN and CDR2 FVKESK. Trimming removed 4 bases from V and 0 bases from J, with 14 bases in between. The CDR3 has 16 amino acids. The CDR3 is CASSPPPGYSTDTQYF. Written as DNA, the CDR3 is TGTGCCAGCAGCCCCCCCCCAGGGTATAGCACAGATACGCAGTATTTT.

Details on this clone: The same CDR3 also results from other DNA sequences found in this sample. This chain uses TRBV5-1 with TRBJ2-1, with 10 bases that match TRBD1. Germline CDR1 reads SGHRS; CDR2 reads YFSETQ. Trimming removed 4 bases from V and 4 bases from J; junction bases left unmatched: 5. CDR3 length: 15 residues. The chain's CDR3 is CASSLGQGTYNEQFF. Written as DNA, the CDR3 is TGCGCCAGCAGCCTGGGACAGGGGACGTACAATGAGCAGTTCTTC. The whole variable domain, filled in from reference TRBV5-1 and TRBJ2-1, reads KAGVTQTPRYLIKTRGQQVTLSCSPISGHRSVSWYQQTPGQGLQFLFEYFSETQRNKGNFPGRFSGRQFSNSRSEMNVSTLELGDSALYLCASSLGQGTYNEQFFGPGTRLTVL.

CDR3 amino acids: CASSLLGGTGTGELFF. The CDR3 DNA reads as TGTGCCAGCAGCTTACTAGGGGGGACAGGCACCGGGGAGCTGTTTTTT. V is TRBV7-3 and J is TRBJ2-2, with 8 positions matching TRBD1. The junction had 6 bases not matched to a gene; V was cut back by 2 bases and J by 4 bases. The CDR3 is 16 residues long. The germline CDR1 and CDR2 sequences are SGHTA and FQGTGA. The full variable domain, with the rest looked up from reference TRBV7-3 and TRBJ2-2, is GAGVSQTPSNKVTEKGKYVELRCDPISGHTALYWYRQSLGQGPEFLIYFQGTGAADDSGLPNDRFFAVRPEGSVSTLKIQRTERGDSAVYLCASSLLGGTGTGELFFGEGSRLTVL.